This T cell receptor beta chain was documented in a study of regulatory T cells in long-lasting Graves disease. Findings and caveats of the study: Limited samples may have lowered accuracy.

Losses at the gene ends were 1 base for V and 2 bases for J; bases not matched to a gene: 13. Germline CDR1 reads SGHAT; CDR2 reads FQNNGV. This CDR3 region has 19 residues. Time point: newly diagnosed GD, antithyroid drugs for less than 3 months. The TCR library used RNA extracted from PBMCs. All patients originated from an endocrinology department located in Xi'an, China. With respect to this clonotype: Its antigen remains unidentified.

Investigators prepared the TCR beta libraries by applying iRepertoire HTBI primers and Arm-PCR of CDR3 regions. In the original workflow: Samples revealed approximately 60 TRBV and 15 or so TRBJ segments. TCRdb passed the multiplex PCR reads through MiXCR, listing each CDR3 protein once. The V and J calls reflect TCRdb's pipeline rather than the authors' work. Among about 350,000 distinct CDR3 sequences listed, roughly 17% were seen once. These data are also associated with another study on T cells in Graves' hyperthyroidism and ophthalmopathy.

The J gene is TRBJ1-2, the V gene TRBV11-2; 10 positions agree with TRBD1. The clonotype originates from a woman under 30 with Graves disease. The material sequenced was peripheral blood mononuclear cells (PBMCs), taken at new diagnosis, from a patient treated with antithyroid drugs. CDR3 in DNA: TGTGCCAGCAGCTTAGGCTCGGGGTCCGGGACAGGGGAAAACTATGGCTACACCTTC. Protein: CASSLGSGSGTGENYGYTF. Combining the CDR3 with reference TRBV11-2 and TRBJ1-2 gives the whole variable domain EAGVAQSPRYKIIEKRQSVAFWCNPISGHATLYWYQQILGQGPKLLIQFQNNGVVDDSQLPKDRFSAERLKGVDSTLKIQPAKLEDSAVYLCASSLGSGSGTGENYGYTFGSGTRLTVV.